This T cell receptor beta chain was sequenced during a study of blood T cell repertoires in COVID-19 (dated by TCRdb to about 2020). Looking at the study overall: The collaborator samples originated in the United States, Italy and Spain and spanned the acute and convalescent phases of COVID-19. Where available, HLA class I and class II types were taken from metadata supplied by the sample provider and were not determined by assay-based typing. The sample metadata nearly always contained a de-identified subject ID, COVID-19 status, age in years and sex. The prospective study material was composed of cDNA or gDNA derived from T cells, B-cell-depleted T cells, or PBMCs. Deeply sampled blood TCRbeta repertoires from subjects exposed to, actively infected with, or recovered from COVID-19 were included in the dataset. The samples were drawn from two sources: the first 160 participants of the ongoing ImmuneRACE study, and 1,000 to 1,500 subjects contributed by 6 global collaborators. The repertoires were released in a freely available public database intended as a resource for research on the immune response to SARS-CoV-2.

Whole blood was collected in K2EDTA tubes by collaborating institutions according to the institutions' own protocols. For TCRbeta analysis, collaborators shipped samples as frozen whole blood, isolated PBMCs, or DNA extracted from either of those sample types. CDR1 and CDR2 (MNHEY, SVGAGI) derive from the germline V gene. V loses 2 bases of germline sequence and J loses 9 bases, and the interval between the two ends is 8 bases. The CDR3 numbers 12 residues from cysteine through phenylalanine. Here the CDR3 DNA is all that survives: 36 bases in frame from base 1. Findings and caveats that apply to the study as a whole: Clinical and demographic metadata were provided uncurated, with the amount varying by source and participant.

A note on this clone: Its specific antigen is unknown. It has no much larger one-base neighbor in the sample; base qualities were not kept.

TCRbeta CDR3 regions were amplified from genomic DNA by means of the immunoSEQ Assay, a bias-controlled multiplex PCR. Per the original workflow: The number of nucleated cells in each sample was estimated from the amplification of reference gene primers within the assay. To quantify the absolute abundance of each unique TCRbeta CDR3 rearrangement, sequence reads were collapsed and filtered. Productive Simpson clonality was computed per sample as the square root of Simpson's diversity index over productive rearrangements. The table was pulled from immuneACCESS by TCRdb, which kept in-frame rearrangements only. Such tables lose some clones; where checked, under half of the loss comes from unresolved V genes, and the rest has no known cause. That table is the source of V, J and clone size, and D and trimming were worked out from the DNA. The sample table records 75,000 to 95,000 clones; 90% of these occur just once. Together, the top ten hold 2.5% to 3% of the sample.

What was sequenced was peripheral blood. Rearrangement joined TRBV6-5 to TRBJ2-1, and perhaps TRBD2 as D gene, on 5 matching bases. This receptor was identified in a human donor in a cohort sampled during active COVID-19. The DNA sequence is as follows: TGTGCCAGCAGTTACCGGGGTACTGAGCAGTTCTTC. Its product reads: CASSYRGTEQFF.